This T cell receptor (beta chain) appears in the sequencing data of a study of CD8 T cells in Susac syndrome. CD8+ and CD4+ T cells from blood underwent TCR beta sequencing, which was carried out in a high-throughput format. TEMRA cells were FACS-enriched, while CD8+ and CD4+ T cells were negatively isolated. Random hexamers were used to reverse transcribe 0.5 to 1 ug of RNA. The amplification used immunoSEQ multiplex PCR on TCR beta CDR3; it spanned 54 Vbeta and 13 Jbeta. TCRdb ran MiXCR on the immunoSEQ multiplex PCR reads and lists one entry per CDR3 protein. The sample comprises 150,000 or so distinct CDR3 sequences, over 85% of which are singletons, and more than 0.11% rests with the top ten. This receptor was obtained from a human donor in good health. The sample was CD4+ T cells from PBMCs.

The CDR3 bases are TGTGCCACCAGCAGAGTGTGGGACAACTACGAGCAGTACTTC. Protein: CATSRVWDNYEQYF. This chain connects TRBV15 to TRBJ2-7, with D possibly matching TRBD1 (6 bases). CDR3 size: 14 residues. Germline V CDR1 and CDR2: LNHNV, YYDKDF (reference sequence). V was cut by 1 base and J by 3 bases, with 10 bases left in between.